This TCR beta chain was sequenced in a study of OX40 agonist ivuxolimab in advanced cancers. Turning to the study itself: Hepatocellular carcinoma, melanoma, renal cell or head and neck cancer affected the dose-escalation patients. Those enrolled were around 87% male, with a mean age of roughly 62 years and ages from 23 to 79.

Findings of the study overall: CD8+ T cells showed, on average, more clonal expansion than CD4+ cells.

Assay used: immunoSEQ multiplex PCR; TCRdb lists only in-frame clones, some missing. The sample shows under 90,000 clones, around nine tenths of them seen only once. To note about this clone: What it binds is not known.

The V gene lost 6 bases and the J gene lost 4 bases, with 9 bases spanning the gap. The CDR3 length is 12 residues. Germline CDR1 reads MNHEY; CDR2 reads SVGAGI. This receptor was taken from an adult with an advanced solid tumor such as melanoma, head and neck, liver or kidney cancer. This sample comprised CD4+ or CD8+ T cells sorted from blood, obtained in a trial of the OX40 agonist ivuxolimab. The V call is TRBV6-5, the J call TRBJ1-2; possibly TRBD1 for D (5 bases). In nucleotides, the CDR3 is TGTGCCAGCAGGGACATTCCCTATGGCTACACCTTC. It specifies CASRDIPYGYTF.